The present T cell receptor beta chain was sequenced within a study of blood T cells in healthy people across ages. Overall study findings and caveats: The study found more naive CD4+ cells and higher diversity in long-lived than aged donors. Conclusively comparing naive with antigen-experienced cells was impossible with unsorted PBMCs.

Together with a sample-barcoded 5' primer, a J-beta primer mix was included in a second PCR lasting 7 to 11 cycles. Researchers report that a template-switch adaptor with 12 random nucleotides tagged each cDNA molecule. TCRdb used MiXCR to reprocess the 5' RACE reads, holding one entry per CDR3 protein. The table lists around 600,000 distinct CDR3 sequences, 47% of them singletons, with 20% to 25% in the top ten. This clonotype has only a few counts. Its antigen is not known. This clonotype originated in a man at least 80 years old in good health. The sequenced sample consisted of blood.

For the CDR3, the DNA is TGCGCCAGCAGCCAAGATGGTCCCCCTGGCGAGCAGTACTTC. Protein sequence: CASSQDGPPGEQYF. The rearrangement links TRBV4-3 to TRBJ2-7; D gene unclear. This CDR3 is built from 14 residues. From germline, CDR1 is LGHNA and CDR2 YSLEER. V lost 0 bases and J lost 6, with 12 bases in between.